This entry lists 6 T cell receptor beta chains sequenced from one sample in a study of T cells in Graves' hyperthyroidism and ophthalmopathy. Using RNA transcripts as the source, TCR beta CDR3 regions were amplified. Researchers ran a first-round RT-PCR on the TCR CDR3 using the HTBI primer set. TCRdb re-called the multiplex PCR reads through MiXCR, storing one row per CDR3 protein. The repertoire holds about 620,000 distinct CDR3 sequences, with 15% to 20% as singletons. The source material was blood. These receptor sequences come from a woman aged 25-40 years with Graves' hyperthyroidism.

The V call is TRBV4-1, the J call TRBJ2-1; D not resolved. The CDR3 totals 13 residues. Germline CDR1 and CDR2: MGHRA and YSYEKL. V lost 3 bases, J lost 6 bases, and 9 bases lay in between. The CDR3 region is CASSHPPGNEQFF. In nucleotides, the CDR3 is TGCGCCAGCAGCCACCCCCCGGGCAATGAGCAGTTCTTC.

This clonotype came up a few times. The chain uses TRBV9 and TRBJ2-2; a weak D match, TRBD1 (6 bases). Germline loops: CDR1 SGDLS, CDR2 YYNGEE. The CDR3 contains 15 residues. The germline V and J ends were trimmed by 3 bases and 5 bases, with 14 bases remaining between them. CDR3 sequence reads: CASSAPLGTTGELFF. The CDR3 region has the DNA TGTGCCAGCAGCGCTCCCCTCGGGACAACCGGGGAGCTGTTTTTT. Complete variable domain (other parts from reference TRBV9 and TRBJ2-2): DSGVTQTPKHLITATGQRVTLRCSPRSGDLSVYWYQQSLDQGLQFLIQYYNGEERAKGNILERFSAQQFPDLHSELNLSSLELGDSALYFCASSAPLGTTGELFFGEGSRLTVL.

The rearrangement joins TRBV19 to TRBJ1-1, with D maybe TRBD1 (5 bases). Between the trimmed V and J ends, which lost 8 bases and 11 bases, there was a span of 15 bases. This CDR3 is built from 11 residues. The germline V gene has CDR1 LNHDA and CDR2 SQIVND (reference sequence). DNA of the CDR3: TGTGCCAGTGCTTCGGGACTTTTGGCTTTCTTT. Encoded protein: CASASGLLAFF.

V and J are TRBV7-8 and TRBJ2-1; D is uncertain. Trimming stripped 5 bases from V and 8 bases from J, with 37 bases between. The CDR3 is 21 amino acids. The germline V gene has CDR1 SGHVS and CDR2 FQNEAQ. The CDR3, as DNA: TGTGCCAGCAGCGGGTTGGCGTTCACCCCCCCGCGGTCCCATTCACTCGATGAGCAGTTCTTC. Its protein is CASSGLAFTPPRSHSLDEQFF.

V gene TRBV2 combines with J gene TRBJ2-5, with TRBD1 matching 10 bases. The CDR3 extends over 15 amino acids. With V trimmed by 4 bases and J by 2 bases, 4 bases remained unmatched. Germline CDR1 SNHLY, CDR2 FYNNEI. The CDR3 sequence: CASSADRGSQETQYF. In nucleotides, the CDR3 is TGTGCCAGCAGTGCGGACAGGGGGTCACAAGAGACCCAGTACTTC.

This clonotype was observed a handful of times. The V and J genes are TRBV5-5 and TRBJ1-5; D is unresolved. The CDR3 totals 17 residues. Germline V gene lookup returns CDR1 SGHKS and CDR2 YYEKEE (reference sequence). The V and J ends lost 4 bases and 0 bases respectively, with 17 bases between them. CDR3 bases: TGTGCCAGCAGCATGTTGGAAGCCTTGGATAGCAATCAGCCCCAGCATTTT. Translated, it gives CASSMLEALDSNQPQHF.